Below, one T cell receptor (beta chain) is given with its context. No DNA is given; TCRdb re-called the 5' RACE reads and lists each CDR3 protein once. The table for this sample gives 420,000 or so distinct CDR3 sequences. This specimen belongs to a study of monozygotic twins with inflammatory bowel disease. Germline CDR1 reads SGHTA; CDR2 reads FQGNSA. The CDR3 length is 16 residues. This sequence originates from a human donor with ulcerative colitis or Crohn's disease, or a healthy co-twin of an affected twin (not recorded which). The sequenced sample was blood. The chain has TRBV7-2 and TRBJ2-1; TCRdb gives TRBD2 as the D gene, but with no DNA this cannot be confirmed. The CDR3 protein is CASSLEGTSGTNEQFF.